What follows is one T cell receptor beta chain and its context. Its antigen is not identified. This entry belongs to a study of T cells in Graves' hyperthyroidism and ophthalmopathy. Overall study results and limits: Appearing also in blood were most of the thyroid clonotypes expanded above 0.001. Using 13 V-J features, a model discriminated ophthalmopathy from stable hyperthyroidism.

This CDR3 contains 13 residues. V was pared by 6 bases and J by 4 bases, with 3 bases of the junction left unmatched. Per germline, CDR1 DFQATT and CDR2 SNEGSKA (reference sequence). RNA transcripts gave rise to amplified TCR beta CDR3 regions. First-round RT-PCR of the TCR CDR3 relied on the HTBI primer set. TCRdb re-analysed the multiplex PCR reads in MiXCR, keeping a single row per CDR3 protein. The data contain more than 50,000 distinct CDR3 sequences, around 50% of them seen just once; the ten biggest clones take up 3% to 4%. Ophthalmopathy cases met thresholds of Clinical Activity Score at least 3, NOSPECS grade at least 4 and duration under 3 months.

The specimen was blood. The chain joins TRBV20-1 to TRBJ2-3; the match to TRBD2 covers 11 bases. The sequence came from a woman aged 60-70 years with Graves' ophthalmopathy. CDR3 bases: TGCAGTGCGACGGGACTAGCGGCAGATACGCAGTATTTT. This codes for CSATGLAADTQYF.